One sample yielded the 22 T cell receptor beta chains listed below, sequenced in a study of cytomegalovirus exposure and HLA in healthy donors. PCR employed 60 Vbeta and 13 Jbeta primers. Assay: immunoSEQ multiplex PCR; the TCRdb copy retains only in-frame clones and omits some. The sample consists of some 160,000 clones, over 70% of them appearing once. Sequenced material: PBMCs. These receptors all stem from a man in his fifties or sixties in good health and CMV-seropositive.

The chain combines TRBV5-1 with TRBJ1-5; 9 bases fit TRBD1. Germline V gene data show CDR1 as SGHRS and CDR2 as YFSETQ. This CDR3 has 15 residues. The J segment lost 7 bases and the V segment lost 0 bases, leaving 5 bases of the junction unmatched. CDR3 nucleotides: TGCGCCAGCAGCTTGGGACAGGGGGGGAACCAGCCCCAGCATTTT. The encoded protein is CASSLGQGGNQPQHF.

The V call is TRBV6-6, the J call TRBJ2-3; the D gene is possibly TRBD2 (7 bases). V shed 4 bases and J shed 1 base, with 15 bases lying between them. The CDR3 extends over 16 amino acids. Per germline, CDR1 MNHNY and CDR2 SVGAGI (reference sequence). The DNA for the CDR3 is TGTGCCAGCAGTTTACGCGGGGGCGGGGGCACAGATACGCAGTATTTT. It is translated as CASSLRGGGGTDTQYF.

The V and J genes are TRBV5-4 and TRBJ2-7, with TRBD1 matching 7 bases. Germline CDR1 is SGHNT and CDR2 is YYREEE (reference sequence). CDR3 size: 14 residues. Losses at the gene ends were 4 bases for V and 3 bases for J; bases not matched to a gene: 7. The CDR3 DNA follows: TGTGCCAGCAGCACCAGAGCAGGGGGCTACGAGCAGTACTTC. This encodes CASSTRAGGYEQYF. The whole variable domain, filled in from reference TRBV5-4 and TRBJ2-7, reads ETGVTQSPTHLIKTRGQQVTLRCSSQSGHNTVSWYQQALGQGPQFIFQYYREEENGRGNFPPRFSGLQFPNYSSELNVNALELDDSALYLCASSTRAGGYEQYFGPGTRLTVT.

This clone turned up a few times. The V call is TRBV5-4, the J call TRBJ1-1; a weak D match, TRBD1 (5 bases). This CDR3 is 13 amino acids long. In germline, CDR1 is SGHNT, CDR2 YYREEE (reference sequence). V was trimmed by 5 bases and J by 4 bases, leaving 12 bases between them. This chain's CDR3 is CASSWWTSTEAFF. CDR3 nucleotides: TGTGCCAGCAGTTGGTGGACAAGCACTGAAGCTTTCTTT.

This clone was found once. The chain carries TRBV7-2 and TRBJ2-7; 8 bases are a match to TRBD2. The V and J ends lost 2 bases and 3 bases, in that order; junction bases with no gene match: 0. The CDR3 loop spans 13 amino acids. Germline V gives CDR1 SGHTA, CDR2 FQGNSA. DNA of the CDR3: TGTGCCAGCAGCTTAACTAGCGGCTACGAGCAGTACTTC. It is translated as CASSLTSGYEQYF.

This clone was seen once. The V gene is TRBV18, the J gene TRBJ1-5; TRBD1 might be the D (6 bases). The CDR3 consists of 14 residues. Germline V gives CDR1 KGHSH, CDR2 LQKENI. Trimming pared 5 bases from V and 8 bases from J, leaving 16 bases between. The CDR3 sequence: CASSVGAGAKPQHF. CDR3 coding DNA: TGTGCCAGCTCAGTAGGGGCAGGGGCAAAGCCCCAGCATTTT.

The V and J genes are TRBV7-2 and TRBJ1-5; 8 bases agree with TRBD1. The CDR3 length is 16 residues. With 1 base clipped from V and 2 bases from J, the junction kept 4 bases outside the gene matches. CDR1 is SGHTA, CDR2 FQGNSA, per germline. The CDR3 here is CASSLGQGRGNQPQHF. The CDR3 DNA is TGTGCCAGCAGCTTAGGACAGGGGAGAGGCAATCAGCCCCAGCATTTT.

The chain couples TRBV19 to TRBJ2-4; weak D call: TRBD2 (6 bases). Between the trimmed V and J ends, which lost 4 bases and 8 bases, there was a span of 15 bases. Germline V gives CDR1 LNHDA, CDR2 SQIVND (reference sequence). The length of the CDR3 is 14 residues. DNA of the CDR3: TGTGCCAGTAGTACCTCCGGGACTCCCGACATTCAGTACTTC. It is translated as CASSTSGTPDIQYF.

The chain is built from TRBV6-1 and TRBJ1-1; 8 positions match TRBD1. The V segment lost 5 bases and the J segment 10 bases; nucleotides outside the gene matches: 12. The CDR3 totals 14 residues. The germline CDR1 and CDR2 sequences are MNHNS and SASEGT. The CDR3 bases are TGTGCCAGCAGTCCGGGGGCGCAGGGGGCTGCAGCTTTCTTT. Translated, it gives CASSPGAQGAAAFF.

This chain links TRBV18 with TRBJ2-1; 9 nucleotides line up with TRBD2. Germline CDR1 and CDR2: KGHSH and LQKENI. The CDR3 spans 15 residues. The J segment lost 6 bases and the V segment lost 6 bases, leaving 9 bases of the junction unmatched. The CDR3 spells CASSSGLAGLNEQFF. The CDR3 nucleotides are TGTGCCAGCTCTTCGGGGCTAGCGGGGCTCAATGAGCAGTTCTTC.

The V and J genes are TRBV21-1 and TRBJ1-1; the table's D call, TRBD1, has no DNA check behind it. TRBV21-1 is given as a pseudogene. The CDR3 is made up of 19 amino acids. Written as DNA, the CDR3 is TGTGCCAGCAGCATAGAAACTCCCGGGACAGCGGCCGGGTTCACTGAAGCTTTCTTT. This codes for CASSIETPGTAAGFTEAFF.

The CDR3 here is CASSGAGGKNEQFF. The CDR3 coding sequence is TGTGCCAGCAGTGGTGCGGGAGGGAAGAATGAGCAGTTCTTC. V is TRBV25-1 and J is TRBJ2-1; TRBD2 matches at 9 bases. The germline CDR1 and CDR2 sequences are MGHDK and SYGVNS. V lost 4 bases, J lost 7 bases, and 5 bases stayed unmatched. The CDR3 contains 14 residues.

The rearrangement uses TRBV5-1 and TRBJ2-7; possibly TRBD2 for D (6 bases). The CDR3 consists of 15 residues. CDR1 and CDR2 from the germline V gene are SGHRS and YFSETQ. V lost 4 bases to trimming and J lost 6 bases, with 20 bases between them. CDR3 in DNA: TGCGCCAGCAGCCCGTCCGCGGGATCCCCATCCGAGCAGTACTTC. Translated: CASSPSAGSPSEQYF.

J is TRBJ1-4 and V is TRBV5-1; 7 nucleotides align to TRBD1. J was trimmed by 5 bases and V by 2 bases; bases with no gene match: 9. Germline CDR1 SGHRS, CDR2 YFSETQ. This CDR3 is 16 amino acids long. Here the CDR3 DNA reads TGCGCCAGCAGCTTTGCACCGGGACAGCTAAATGAAAAACTGTTTTTT. Protein: CASSFAPGQLNEKLFF.

The rearrangement uses TRBV5-6 and TRBJ2-1; D is possibly TRBD2 (6 bases). V lost 0 bases and J lost 2, with 9 bases in between. The CDR3 covers 15 residues. Germline V gene data show CDR1 as SGHDT and CDR2 as YYEEEE. CDR3 in amino acids: CASSLGRAPYNEQFF. The DNA of the CDR3 is TGTGCCAGCAGCTTGGGGAGGGCTCCCTACAATGAGCAGTTCTTC.

This clone was recorded once. This sequence joins TRBV30 and TRBJ2-5; 8 nucleotides match TRBD2. The CDR3 sequence is 15 residues long. Germline loops: CDR1 GTSNPN, CDR2 SVGIG (reference sequence). With V trimmed by 4 bases and J by 5 bases, 12 bases remained unmatched. CDR3 residues: CAWTPGGVNRETQYF. CDR3 bases: TGTGCCTGGACCCCGGGGGGGGTGAATAGGGAGACCCAGTACTTC.

The chain employs TRBV5-8 and TRBJ1-6; TRBD1 might be the D (6 bases). The CDR3 spans 16 residues. Germline V lookup: CDR1 SGHTS, CDR2 YDEGEE. V was cut by 5 bases and J by 8 bases, with 20 bases left in between. The CDR3 region has the DNA TGTGCCAGCAGTTTTGACAGGTTGGCGCGGGATTCACCCCTCCACTTT. It yields the protein CASSFDRLARDSPLHF.

The J gene is TRBJ2-3, the V gene TRBV27; TRBD2 matches 15 bases. Germline trimming cut 6 bases from V and 8 bases from J; bases unmatched to any gene: 15. The germline gives CDR1 MNHEY, CDR2 SMNVEV (reference sequence). CDR3 length: 18 residues. CDR3 sequence (DNA): TGTGCCAGCAGCGCCGGGACTAGCGGGAGGCCGACCCTTGTTACGCAGTATTTT. Translating it yields CASSAGTSGRPTLVTQYF.

About this clone: The same CDR3 is also encoded by other DNA sequences in this sample. This chain connects TRBV15 to TRBJ2-7, with 8 positions matching TRBD1. CDR3 length: 15 residues. With V trimmed by 5 bases and J by 3 bases, 9 bases remained unmatched. Germline CDR1 LNHNV, CDR2 YYDKDF (reference sequence). CDR3 bases: TGTGCCACCAGCTTTGGGACAGGACCCTTCTACGAGCAGTACTTC. Amino acid sequence: CATSFGTGPFYEQYF. Looking up the rest from reference TRBV15 and TRBJ2-7 gives the full variable domain: DAMVIQNPRYQVTQFGKPVTLSCSQTLNHNVMYWYQQKSSQAPKLLFHYYDKDFNNEADTPDNFQSRRPNTSFCFLDIRSPGLGDTAMYLCATSFGTGPFYEQYFGPGTRLTVT.

This clone turned up a few times. V usage is TRBV9 and J usage is TRBJ2-3; a possible D gene is TRBD1 (6 bases). CDR1 is SGDLS and CDR2 is YYNGEE in the germline V gene. CDR3 length: 15 residues. V shed 1 base and J shed 2 bases, with 11 bases lying between them. CDR3 protein: CASSVYRDPTDTQYF. As DNA, the CDR3 is TGTGCCAGCAGCGTATACAGGGACCCCACAGATACGCAGTATTTT.

J is TRBJ1-3 and V is TRBV2, with TRBD1 matching 7 bases. Germline V gene sequence: CDR1 SNHLY, CDR2 FYNNEI. The CDR3 contains 14 residues. The V and J ends lost 6 bases and 3 bases, in that order; junction bases with no gene match: 5. DNA for the CDR3: TGTGCCAGCAGGGGACAGCTTTATGGAAACACCATATATTTT. Its protein product is CASRGQLYGNTIYF.

The chain is built from TRBV27 and TRBJ2-1, with 14 bases fitting TRBD2. In germline, CDR1 is MNHEY, CDR2 SMNVEV (reference sequence). The CDR3 length is 16 residues. With 5 bases clipped from V and 11 bases from J, the junction kept 11 bases outside the gene matches. The CDR3 region is CASSRVGTSGSRKQFF. CDR3 sequence (DNA): TGTGCCAGCAGTCGCGTCGGGACTAGCGGGAGTCGGAAGCAGTTCTTC.